Listed here is a single T cell receptor beta chain. Generated by immunoSEQ multiplex PCR, the TCRdb table keeps only in-frame clones and is missing some. The sample lists 70,000 to 95,000 clones, around 85% occurring once. The data derive from a study of OX40 agonist ivuxolimab in advanced cancers. As for the study in general: The patients received agonistic anti-OX40 (CD134) antibody ivuxolimab. Previous treatment with anti-PD-1, anti-PD-L1 or anti-CTLA-4 therapy was allowed; about 40% had received some.

The CDR3 has 18 residues. J was trimmed by 0 bases and V by 0 bases; bases with no gene match: 8. Looked up from germline, CDR1 is LGHNA and CDR2 is YNFKEQ. This receptor was obtained from an adult with an advanced solid tumor such as melanoma, head and neck, liver or kidney cancer. The chain employs TRBV4-2 and TRBJ1-3; 7 bases are a match to TRBD1. Sequencing used CD4+ or CD8+ T cells sorted from blood, obtained in a trial of the OX40 agonist ivuxolimab. CDR3 DNA: TGTGCCAGCAGCCAAGATTCACAGGGGCGGCGCTCTGGAAACACCATATATTTT. This encodes CASSQDSQGRRSGNTIYF.